The 21 T cell receptor beta chains given below trace back to one sample, sequenced in a study of cytomegalovirus exposure and HLA in healthy donors. The PCR was carried out with 60 Vbeta primers and 13 Jbeta primers. Data came from immunoSEQ multiplex PCR; TCRdb stores just in-frame clones and leaves some out. Of some 120,000 clones in the sample, roughly four fifths were seen once. The sequenced material came from PBMCs. These receptors were collected from a male donor in good health and CMV-seropositive.

The chain links TRBV11-3 to TRBJ2-2, with TRBD2 matching 8 bases. Looked up from germline, CDR1 is SGHNT and CDR2 is YENEEA. The junction had 3 bases not matched to a gene; V was cut back by 4 bases and J by 5 bases. This CDR3 spans 14 amino acids. The CDR3 spells CASSSGLATGELFF. For the CDR3, the DNA is TGTGCCAGCAGCTCCGGACTAGCTACCGGGGAGCTGTTTTTT.

This chain uses TRBV15 with TRBJ2-2; TRBD2 matches 11 bases. The CDR3 is made up of 18 amino acids. The ends lost 4 bases at V and 1 base at J; junction bases unmatched: 8. CDR1 LNHNV and CDR2 YYDKDF come from the germline V gene (reference sequence). The CDR3 DNA reads TGTGCCACCAGCACCGACCGTGGGACTAGCGGGAACACCGGGGAGCTGTTTTTT. Translation: CATSTDRGTSGNTGELFF.

This clone has only a few counts. The chain employs TRBV10-3 and TRBJ2-7, with D possibly TRBD1 on 6 matching bases. Germline V gives CDR1 ENHRY, CDR2 SYGVKD. Trimming shortened V by 4 bases and J by 2 bases, and 21 bases separated the two germline ends. The CDR3 runs to 17 residues. The CDR3 loop is CAISGPFFQGSPYEQYF. For the CDR3, the DNA is TGTGCCATCAGTGGTCCCTTTTTCCAGGGGTCTCCCTACGAGCAGTACTTC.

V usage is TRBV5-8 and J usage is TRBJ2-1; D perhaps matches TRBD2 (6 bases). The germline V gene encodes CDR1 SGHTS and CDR2 YDEGEE. The CDR3 consists of 13 residues. Trimming took off 4 bases at V and 6 bases at J, with 11 bases between the two ends. The chain's CDR3 is CASSRGLFNEQFF. CDR3 nucleotide sequence: TGTGCCAGCAGCCGAGGACTATTCAATGAGCAGTTCTTC.

This chain connects TRBV28 to TRBJ2-1; D is possibly TRBD2 (6 bases). V lost 7 bases to trimming and J lost 9 bases, with 13 bases between them. Germline assignment: CDR1 MDHEN and CDR2 SYDVKM. The CDR3 has 12 residues. CDR3 sequence (DNA): TGTGCCAGCACCTTGGGGAGGCGTGAGCAGTTCTTC. Translated, it gives CASTLGRREQFF.

This chain uses TRBV19 with TRBJ2-1; 10 bases match TRBD2. The V segment lost 9 bases and the J segment 8 bases; nucleotides outside the gene matches: 25. Germline lookup yields CDR1 LNHDA and CDR2 SQIVND (reference sequence). The CDR3 consists of 19 residues. The CDR3 spells CASRLGLQAKREGEHEQFF. The CDR3 nucleotides read TGTGCCAGCCGCCTGGGACTTCAGGCGAAGCGGGAGGGCGAGCATGAGCAGTTCTTC.

The CDR3 loop is CASRTSGGGGAYEQYF. Written as DNA, the CDR3 is TGTGCCAGCAGGACTTCAGGAGGAGGAGGGGCCTACGAGCAGTACTTC. The genes are TRBV28 and TRBJ2-7, with a possible D match to TRBD2 (6 bases). Germline loops: CDR1 MDHEN, CDR2 SYDVKM. Trimming cost V 6 bases and J 2 bases, with 20 bases left between them. The CDR3 runs 16 residues.

The rearrangement uses TRBV6-5 and TRBJ1-6; D is unresolved. Germline CDR1 and CDR2: MNHEY and SVGAGI. The CDR3 is 15 amino acids. V was trimmed by 0 bases and J by 7 bases, leaving 10 bases between them. This chain's CDR3 is CASSYSGRRNSPLHF. CDR3 nucleotides: TGTGCCAGCAGTTACTCCGGACGGAGGAATTCACCCCTCCACTTT.

The chain joins TRBV1 to TRBJ2-1; the table's TRBD1 call for D was not verified on the DNA. TRBV1 is a known pseudogene. This CDR3 is 8 amino acids long. DNA of the CDR3: TGCACCAGAGCAGGGCAGTTCTTC. Encoded protein: CTRAGQFF.

The chain carries TRBV30 and TRBJ2-7; 11 positions agree with TRBD2. Germline trimming cut 3 bases from V and 5 bases from J; bases unmatched to any gene: 9. The germline CDR1 and CDR2 sequences are GTSNPN and SVGIG (reference sequence). This CDR3 has 15 residues. This CDR3 is CAWRLSGRAADEQYF. The CDR3 nucleotides read TGTGCCTGGAGGCTTAGCGGGAGGGCCGCGGACGAGCAGTACTTC.

This clone was observed a single time. The chain has TRBV28 and TRBJ1-4; weak D call: TRBD1 (5 bases). The V end was cut by 1 base, the J end by 7 bases, with 13 bases between. The CDR3 runs to 15 residues. Germline V gene data show CDR1 as MDHEN and CDR2 as SYDVKM. The CDR3 is CASSLSGPTGEKLFF. CDR3 sequence (DNA): TGTGCCAGCAGTTTATCAGGGCCTACCGGTGAAAAACTGTTTTTT.

This clone was counted between two and nine times. V and J are TRBV4-3 and TRBJ2-6, with 7 bases matching TRBD1. Germline CDR1 LGHNA, CDR2 YSLEER. The length of the CDR3 is 17 residues. With 0 bases clipped from V and 2 bases from J, the junction kept 4 bases outside the gene matches. CDR3 in DNA: TGCGCCAGCAGCCAAGATCCCGACAGGGCTGGGGCCAACGTCCTGACTTTC. Its protein is CASSQDPDRAGANVLTF.

The chain couples TRBV28 to TRBJ1-5, with TRBD1 identical over 8 bases. This CDR3 region has 15 residues. The germline V gene has CDR1 MDHEN and CDR2 SYDVKM. The junction had 7 bases not matched to a gene; V was cut back by 5 bases and J by 4 bases. The CDR3 DNA reads TGTGCCAGCAGTCCGATGGACAGGGAAAATCAGCCCCAGCATTTT. Its translation: CASSPMDRENQPQHF.

This chain joins TRBV28 and TRBJ2-7; TRBD1 matches 10 bases. The germline V gene encodes CDR1 MDHEN and CDR2 SYDVKM. The CDR3 totals 15 residues. V shed 8 bases, J shed 4 bases, and the junction held 11 bases outside the gene matches. In nucleotides, the CDR3 is TGTGCCAGCCGGAGTCTAGACAGGGGGCTGTACGAGCAGTACTTC. The encoded protein is CASRSLDRGLYEQYF.

The V call is TRBV5-6, the J call TRBJ2-5, with TRBD2 identical over 7 bases. This CDR3 spans 14 amino acids. V shed 4 bases and J 4 bases; nucleotides not matched to a gene: 7. The V gene's germline CDR1 is SGHDT and CDR2 YYEEEE. CDR3: CASSALAGVETQYF. CDR3 bases: TGTGCCAGCAGCGCCCTCGCGGGAGTAGAGACCCAGTACTTC.

The chain is built from TRBV2 and TRBJ2-7, with 12 bases lining up with TRBD2. V shed 5 bases and J 5 bases; nucleotides not matched to a gene: 4. Germline CDR1 SNHLY, CDR2 FYNNEI. The CDR3 sequence is 14 residues long. Here the CDR3 reads CASSRLAGAHEQYF. The CDR3, as DNA: TGTGCCAGCAGTAGACTAGCGGGAGCCCACGAGCAGTACTTC. The full variable domain, its missing parts supplied by reference TRBV2 and TRBJ2-7, is EPEVTQTPSHQVTQMGQEVILRCVPISNHLYFYWYRQILGQKVEFLVSFYNNEISEKSEIFDDQFSVERPDGSNFTLKIRSTKLEDSAMYFCASSRLAGAHEQYFGPGTRLTVT.

This sequence joins TRBV13 and TRBJ2-1; TRBD2 matches at 14 bases. J gave up 8 bases and V 4 bases, and 4 bases lay outside the gene matches. Germline values: CDR1 PRHDT, CDR2 FYEKMQ (reference sequence). This CDR3 has 15 amino acids. This CDR3 is CASSYGTSGSYEQFF. Here the CDR3 DNA reads TGTGCCAGCAGCTACGGGACTAGCGGGAGTTATGAGCAGTTCTTC.

J is TRBJ1-5 and V is TRBV10-3; 7 nucleotides agree with TRBD1. V trimming: 3 bases; J trimming: 9 bases; junction bases outside the gene matches: 5. CDR1 ENHRY and CDR2 SYGVKD come from the germline V gene. CDR3 length equals 13 residues. CDR3 protein: CAISDETGRPQHF. The DNA of the CDR3 is TGTGCCATCAGTGACGAGACAGGGAGGCCCCAGCATTTT.

In this sample, this clone turned up a few times. The rearrangement links TRBV6-1 to TRBJ1-2; 9 nucleotides align to TRBD1. The CDR3 length is 12 residues. From germline, CDR1 is MNHNS and CDR2 SASEGT. V gave up 6 bases and J gave up 7 bases; unmatched junction bases: 3. This chain's CDR3 is CASSRDRAGYTF. Written as DNA, the CDR3 is TGTGCCAGCAGCCGGGACAGGGCTGGCTACACCTTC.

In DNA form, the CDR3 reads TGTGCCAGCAGTCGGGACATACGTGGCTACACCTTC. Residues: CASSRDIRGYTF. The V call is TRBV7-9, the J call TRBJ1-2, with D possibly being TRBD1 (6 bases). The V gene's germline CDR1 is SEHNR and CDR2 FQNEAQ (reference sequence). The CDR3 totals 12 residues. V was cut by 6 bases and J by 7 bases, with 12 bases left in between.

The chain is built from TRBV7-9 and TRBJ1-1; D gene ambiguous. Germline V CDR1 and CDR2: SEHNR, FQNEAQ (reference sequence). The ends were cut back, 2 bases at V and 1 base at J, with 8 bases in the middle. This CDR3 region has 14 residues. CDR3 amino acids: CASSLYGGNTEAFF. For the CDR3, the DNA is TGTGCCAGCAGCTTATACGGTGGGAACACTGAAGCTTTCTTT. Full variable domain (missing parts from reference TRBV7-9 and TRBJ1-1): DTGVSQNPRHKITKRGQNVTFRCDPISEHNRLYWYRQTLGQGPEFLTYFQNEAQLEKSRLLSDRFSAERPKGSFSTLEIQRTEQGDSAMYLCASSLYGGNTEAFFGQGTRLTVV.